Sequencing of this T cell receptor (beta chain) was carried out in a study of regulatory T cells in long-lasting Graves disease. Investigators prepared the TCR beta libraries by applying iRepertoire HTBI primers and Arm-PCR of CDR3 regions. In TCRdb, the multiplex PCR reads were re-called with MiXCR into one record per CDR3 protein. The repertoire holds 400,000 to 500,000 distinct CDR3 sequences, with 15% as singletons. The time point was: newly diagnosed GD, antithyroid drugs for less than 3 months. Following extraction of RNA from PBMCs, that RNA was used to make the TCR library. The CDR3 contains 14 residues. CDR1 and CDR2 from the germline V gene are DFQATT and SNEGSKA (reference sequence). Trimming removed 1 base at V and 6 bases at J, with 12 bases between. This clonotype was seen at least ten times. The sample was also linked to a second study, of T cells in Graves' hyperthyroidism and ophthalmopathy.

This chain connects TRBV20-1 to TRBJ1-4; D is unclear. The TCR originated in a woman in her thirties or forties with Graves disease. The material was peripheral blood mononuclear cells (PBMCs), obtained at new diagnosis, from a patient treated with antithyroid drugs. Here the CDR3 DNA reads TGCAGTGCTAGAGCACTGGACGGAGATGAAAAACTGTTTTTT. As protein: CSARALDGDEKLFF.